This is a list of T cell receptor beta chains from one sample in a study of cytomegalovirus exposure and HLA in healthy donors. Using immunoSEQ multiplex PCR, the repertoire was profiled, and TCRdb retains in-frame clones only, with some absent. Among approximately 150,000 clones listed, roughly 80% were seen once. The sample taken for sequencing was PBMCs. The receptors stem from a man aged 30-40 years in good health and CMV-seropositive. Each CDR3 is given with its conserved first and last residue. The order of the fields is V gene, D gene, clone size, J gene, CDR3 protein, CDR3 DNA. D genes are given only for firm matches. The size entry is marked missing in some rows and otherwise reads once, few, many or a size class.

v_gene: TRBV11-3
d_gene: TRBD2
abundance: -
j_gene: TRBJ2-1
CDR3aa: CASSLWREPFYYNEQFF
CDR3nt: TGTGCCAGCAGCTTATGGCGGGAGCCCTTCTATTACAATGAGCAGTTCTTC

v_gene: TRBV5-1
d_gene: -
abundance: -
j_gene: TRBJ1-2
CDR3aa: CASSLAGEETYGYTF
CDR3nt: TGCGCCAGCAGCTTGGCCGGGGAAGAAACCTATGGCTACACCTTC

v_gene: TRBV4-2
d_gene: -
abundance: -
j_gene: TRBJ1-1
CDR3aa: CASSQDTRNTEAFF
CDR3nt: TGTGCCAGCAGCCAAGATACCAGGAACACTGAAGCTTTCTTT

v_gene: TRBV4-1
d_gene: TRBD2
abundance: -
j_gene: TRBJ2-1
CDR3aa: CASSQDGTSSDNEQFF
CDR3nt: TGCGCCAGCAGCCAAGATGGGACTAGCTCTGACAATGAGCAGTTCTTC

v_gene: TRBV28
d_gene: -
abundance: -
j_gene: TRBJ2-2
CDR3aa: CASSQGSHHFNTGELFF
CDR3nt: TGTGCCAGCAGTCAGGGGAGCCATCATTTTAACACCGGGGAGCTGTTTTTT

v_gene: TRBV4-1
d_gene: -
abundance: -
j_gene: TRBJ1-1
CDR3aa: CASSSGRTVSRTEAFF
CDR3nt: TGCGCCAGCAGCAGCGGCCGGACAGTTTCCCGCACTGAAGCTTTCTTT

v_gene: TRBV2
d_gene: -
abundance: -
j_gene: TRBJ1-2
CDR3aa: CASRPGKREYGYTF
CDR3nt: TGTGCCAGCCGACCGGGGAAGAGAGAGTATGGCTACACCTTC

v_gene: TRBV2
d_gene: -
abundance: -
j_gene: TRBJ2-2
CDR3aa: CASRDTNTGELFF
CDR3nt: TGTGCCAGCAGGGACACGAACACCGGGGAGCTGTTTTTT

v_gene: TRBV7-3
d_gene: -
abundance: -
j_gene: TRBJ2-5
CDR3aa: CASSPSGAPSQETQYF
CDR3nt: TGTGCCAGCAGCCCTAGTGGGGCACCTAGCCAAGAGACCCAGTACTTC

v_gene: TRBV7-9
d_gene: -
abundance: -
j_gene: TRBJ1-2
CDR3aa: CASSFPGGPHGYTF
CDR3nt: TGTGCCAGCAGCTTTCCGGGGGGGCCTCACGGCTACACCTTC

v_gene: TRBV10-2
d_gene: TRBD2
abundance: -
j_gene: TRBJ2-1
CDR3aa: CATKGTSGGWGYNEQFF
CDR3nt: TGCGCCACCAAGGGGACTAGCGGGGGGTGGGGCTACAATGAGCAGTTCTTC

v_gene: TRBV6-5
d_gene: TRBD1
abundance: -
j_gene: TRBJ2-1
CDR3aa: CASRAGTGRNEQFF
CDR3nt: TGTGCCAGCAGGGCCGGGACAGGGAGGAATGAGCAGTTCTTC

v_gene: TRBV19
d_gene: TRBD2
abundance: once
j_gene: TRBJ2-1
CDR3aa: CASSSRTSAGYNEQFF
CDR3nt: TGTGCCAGTAGTTCCCGGACTAGCGCGGGGTACAATGAGCAGTTCTTC

v_gene: TRBV11-3
d_gene: -
abundance: -
j_gene: TRBJ1-2
CDR3aa: CASSLGLYGYTF
CDR3nt: TGTGCCAGCAGCTTAGGGCTCTATGGCTACACCTTC

v_gene: TRBV4-1
d_gene: -
abundance: -
j_gene: TRBJ1-3
CDR3aa: CASSQEGPLSGNTIYF
CDR3nt: TGCGCCAGCAGCCAAGAGGGCCCCCTCTCTGGAAACACCATATATTTT

v_gene: TRBV27
d_gene: -
abundance: -
j_gene: TRBJ1-5
CDR3aa: CASSPLGGRINQPQHF
CDR3nt: TGTGCCAGCAGTCCCCTAGGAGGACGGATCAATCAGCCCCAGCATTTT

v_gene: TRBV6-4
d_gene: -
abundance: -
j_gene: TRBJ1-2
CDR3aa: CASSPGSSTRYGYTF
CDR3nt: TGTGCCAGCAGTCCGGGATCATCTACACGCTATGGCTACACCTTC

v_gene: TRBV27
d_gene: -
abundance: -
j_gene: TRBJ2-7
CDR3aa: CASRTLGYEQYF
CDR3nt: TGTGCCAGCAGGACATTAGGCTACGAGCAGTACTTC

v_gene: TRBV4-2
d_gene: -
abundance: -
j_gene: TRBJ2-6
CDR3aa: CASSRPQSGANVLTF
CDR3nt: TGTGCCAGCAGCCGCCCCCAGTCTGGGGCCAACGTCCTGACTTTC

v_gene: TRBV5-4
d_gene: -
abundance: -
j_gene: TRBJ2-5
CDR3aa: CASSLAAAEETQYF
CDR3nt: TGTGCCAGCAGCTTGGCCGCGGCGGAAGAGACCCAGTACTTC

v_gene: TRBV28
d_gene: TRBD1
abundance: -
j_gene: TRBJ2-1
CDR3aa: CASSRGPFYEQFF
CDR3nt: TGTGCCAGCAGCAGGGGGCCCTTTTACGAGCAGTTCTTC

v_gene: TRBV2
d_gene: TRBD1
abundance: -
j_gene: TRBJ1-3
CDR3aa: CASSEILGQGASQEGNTIYF
CDR3nt: TGTGCCAGCAGTGAAATTCTGGGACAGGGGGCGAGTCAAGAGGGAAACACCATATATTTT

v_gene: TRBV7-9
d_gene: TRBD1
abundance: -
j_gene: TRBJ1-2
CDR3aa: CASSLGTGRFYGYTF
CDR3nt: TGTGCCAGCAGCTTGGGGACAGGTAGATTCTATGGCTACACCTTC

v_gene: TRBV28
d_gene: -
abundance: -
j_gene: TRBJ1-4
CDR3aa: CASSLGDTRTKNCFF
CDR3nt: -

v_gene: TRBV5-1
d_gene: TRBD2
abundance: -
j_gene: TRBJ2-1
CDR3aa: CASRLAGSPGNEQFF
CDR3nt: TGCGCCAGCAGACTAGCGGGATCCCCGGGGAATGAGCAGTTCTTC

v_gene: TRBV29-1
d_gene: TRBD2
abundance: -
j_gene: TRBJ2-7
CDR3aa: CSAGTSAFDGYKQYF
CDR3nt: TGCAGCGCCGGGACTAGCGCCTTCGATGGGTACAAGCAGTACTTC

v_gene: TRBV7-8
d_gene: TRBD2
abundance: -
j_gene: TRBJ2-1
CDR3aa: CASSLGGRQSYNEQFF
CDR3nt: TGTGCCAGCAGCTTAGGCGGGAGGCAATCCTACAATGAGCAGTTCTTC

v_gene: TRBV6-1
d_gene: TRBD1
abundance: -
j_gene: TRBJ1-1
CDR3aa: CASRYRGSSEAFF
CDR3nt: TGTGCCAGCAGGTACAGGGGGAGTAGTGAAGCTTTCTTT

v_gene: TRBV27
d_gene: TRBD2
abundance: -
j_gene: TRBJ2-1
CDR3aa: CASSFATGTSGSREQFF
CDR3nt: TGTGCCAGCAGTTTCGCCACCGGGACTAGCGGGAGCAGAGAGCAGTTCTTC

v_gene: TRBV28
d_gene: TRBD2
abundance: -
j_gene: TRBJ2-6
CDR3aa: CASRGPHDPGGDSGANVLTF
CDR3nt: TGTGCCAGCAGAGGCCCCCACGACCCGGGAGGGGACTCTGGGGCCAACGTCCTGACTTTC

v_gene: TRBV9
d_gene: TRBD2
abundance: -
j_gene: TRBJ2-5
CDR3aa: CASSVASGSGQETQYF
CDR3nt: TGTGCCAGCAGCGTAGCTAGCGGGAGCGGGCAAGAGACCCAGTACTTC

v_gene: TRBV10-1
d_gene: -
abundance: -
j_gene: TRBJ1-1
CDR3aa: CASTEGGEDTEAFF
CDR3nt: TGCGCCAGCACTGAAGGGGGAGAGGACACTGAAGCTTTCTTT

v_gene: TRBV7-2
d_gene: -
abundance: -
j_gene: TRBJ2-5
CDR3aa: CASGRGDYQETQYF
CDR3nt: TGTGCCAGTGGCCGAGGGGACTACCAAGAGACCCAGTACTTC

v_gene: TRBV12-5
d_gene: -
abundance: once
j_gene: TRBJ2-2
CDR3aa: CASGPIGLMNTGELFF
CDR3nt: TGTGCTAGTGGTCCGATCGGACTAATGAACACCGGGGAGCTGTTTTTT

v_gene: TRBV5-4
d_gene: -
abundance: -
j_gene: TRBJ2-1
CDR3aa: CASSLGRGANDEQFF
CDR3nt: TGTGCCAGCAGCTTGGGACGGGGGGCCAACGATGAGCAGTTCTTC

v_gene: TRBV11-2
d_gene: TRBD2
abundance: -
j_gene: TRBJ2-1
CDR3aa: CASSLDRSGRSYNEQFF
CDR3nt: TGTGCCAGCAGCTTAGATCGTAGCGGGCGTTCCTACAATGAGCAGTTCTTC

v_gene: TRBV6-1
d_gene: -
abundance: -
j_gene: TRBJ2-3
CDR3aa: CASSESASGADTQYF
CDR3nt: TGTGCCAGCAGTGAATCGGCCTCGGGGGCAGATACGCAGTATTTT

v_gene: TRBV18
d_gene: -
abundance: -
j_gene: TRBJ1-5
CDR3aa: CASSPNQGNQPQHF
CDR3nt: TGTGCCAGCTCACCAAATCAGGGCAATCAGCCCCAGCATTTT

v_gene: TRBV30
d_gene: TRBD2
abundance: once
j_gene: TRBJ2-7
CDR3aa: CAWSRGGTYEQYF
CDR3nt: TGTGCCTGGAGCCGGGGGGGAACCTACGAGCAGTACTTC

v_gene: TRBV9
d_gene: -
abundance: -
j_gene: TRBJ2-7
CDR3aa: CASSPQGGGGSPSYEQYF
CDR3nt: TGTGCCAGCAGCCCTCAGGGGGGCGGGGGGAGTCCCTCCTACGAGCAGTACTTC

v_gene: TRBV5-8
d_gene: TRBD1
abundance: -
j_gene: TRBJ1-4
CDR3aa: CASSLIRAGGEKLFF
CDR3nt: TGTGCCAGCAGCTTAATTCGAGCAGGGGGGGAAAAACTGTTTTTT

v_gene: TRBV6-6
d_gene: -
abundance: few
j_gene: TRBJ1-1
CDR3aa: CASSYSATTNTEAFF
CDR3nt: TGTGCCAGCAGTTACTCCGCGACAACGAACACTGAAGCTTTCTTT

v_gene: TRBV5-4
d_gene: TRBD1
abundance: -
j_gene: TRBJ1-1
CDR3aa: CASSTRQGAPSEAFF
CDR3nt: TGTGCCAGCAGCACCCGACAGGGGGCTCCTTCTGAAGCTTTCTTT

v_gene: TRBV23-1
d_gene: -
abundance: -
j_gene: TRBJ2-5
CDR3aa: CASSQKFRGRGETQYF
CDR3nt: TGCGCCAGCAGTCAAAAATTCAGGGGGCGGGGGGAGACCCAGTACTTC

v_gene: TRBV5-3
d_gene: -
abundance: -
j_gene: TRBJ2-5
CDR3aa: CARSLCGLPNKSGYQETQYF
CDR3nt: TGTGCCAGAAGCTTGTGCGGACTACCCAACAAGTCCGGGTACCAAGAGACCCAGTACTTC

v_gene: TRBV4-1
d_gene: -
abundance: -
j_gene: TRBJ1-1
CDR3aa: CASSQGPAGRDTEAFF
CDR3nt: TGCGCCAGCAGCCAAGGGCCGGCAGGGAGGGACACTGAAGCTTTCTTT